The 7 T cell receptor beta chains given below trace back to one sample, sequenced in a study of blood T cells in healthy people across ages. Then a second PCR, running about 7 to 11 cycles, was carried out with a sample-barcoded 5' primer and a J-beta primer mix. One entry per CDR3 protein results from TCRdb running MiXCR on the 5' RACE reads. This table holds roughly 1 million distinct CDR3 sequences, less than 25% found once. A further study also used this sample, focusing on T cells of mothers and their children.

The material sequenced was blood. The origin of the receptors is a girl aged 2 to 9 in good health.

This clonotype turned up a few times. This chain uses TRBV7-2 with TRBJ2-7; no clear D. CDR3 length: 13 amino acids. V was trimmed by 0 bases and J by 6 bases, leaving 9 bases between them. Germline CDR1 reads SGHTA; CDR2 reads FQGNSA. The CDR3 coding sequence is TGTGCCAGCAGCTTAGCAGGGCTCGGCGAGCAGTACTTC. Amino acids: CASSLAGLGEQYF.

The gene calls are TRBV3-1 and TRBJ2-1; TRBD2 matches 15 bases. The junction had 2 bases not matched to a gene; V was cut back by 7 bases and J by 7 bases. Germline V gene data show CDR1 as LGHDT and CDR2 as YNNKEL (reference sequence). There are 14 residues in the CDR3. CDR3 nucleotide sequence: TGTGCCAGCACCGGACTAGCGGGAGGGAATGAGCAGTTCTTC. Translating it yields CASTGLAGGNEQFF.

The chain has TRBV24-1 and TRBJ2-5; 8 bases line up with TRBD1. CDR1 KGHDR and CDR2 SFDVKD come from the germline V gene. Losses at the gene ends were 2 bases for V and 4 bases for J; bases not matched to a gene: 11. The CDR3 runs to 17 residues. This chain's CDR3 is CATSDYPRQGKIETQYF. The CDR3 DNA follows: TGTGCCACCAGTGATTACCCAAGACAGGGGAAGATAGAGACCCAGTACTTC.

The chain has TRBV29-1 and TRBJ2-5, with a tentative D call TRBD1 (5 bases). Germline loops: CDR1 SQVTM, CDR2 ANQGSEA. The V end was cut by 2 bases, the J end by 3 bases, with 16 bases between. The CDR3 runs 15 residues. CDR3 nucleotide sequence: TGCAGCGTTGAATATTTTGCGGACATGGAAGAGACCCAGTACTTC. This codes for CSVEYFADMEETQYF.

This clonotype was picked up a small number of times. The chain recombines TRBV29-1 with TRBJ2-4, with 9 nucleotides matching TRBD1. CDR1 SQVTM and CDR2 ANQGSEA come from the germline V gene. Trimming took 4 bases from V and 2 from J; bases not matched to a gene: 6. The CDR3 sequence is 15 residues long. DNA for the CDR3: TGCAGCGTTGGCGGGACAGGGCTGACCAAAAACATTCAGTACTTC. The encoded protein is CSVGGTGLTKNIQYF.

The chain has TRBV28 and TRBJ2-4, with D possibly being TRBD1 or TRBD2 (5 bases each). The CDR3 totals 14 residues. Trimming took 3 bases from V and 7 from J, leaving 13 bases between them. The germline V gene has CDR1 MDHEN and CDR2 SYDVKM. The CDR3 loop is CASSFPRWGNIQYF. CDR3 in DNA: TGTGCCAGCAGTTTCCCCCGGTGGGGGAACATTCAGTACTTC.

This clonotype has at least ten counts. The rearrangement links TRBV28 to TRBJ2-7, with D unclear. CDR1 MDHEN and CDR2 SYDVKM come from the germline V gene. This CDR3 contains 11 residues. Trimming took off 6 bases at V and 2 bases at J, with 5 bases between the two ends. The chain's CDR3 is CASSQPYEQYF. The CDR3 bases are TGTGCCAGCAGCCAACCCTACGAGCAGTACTTC.